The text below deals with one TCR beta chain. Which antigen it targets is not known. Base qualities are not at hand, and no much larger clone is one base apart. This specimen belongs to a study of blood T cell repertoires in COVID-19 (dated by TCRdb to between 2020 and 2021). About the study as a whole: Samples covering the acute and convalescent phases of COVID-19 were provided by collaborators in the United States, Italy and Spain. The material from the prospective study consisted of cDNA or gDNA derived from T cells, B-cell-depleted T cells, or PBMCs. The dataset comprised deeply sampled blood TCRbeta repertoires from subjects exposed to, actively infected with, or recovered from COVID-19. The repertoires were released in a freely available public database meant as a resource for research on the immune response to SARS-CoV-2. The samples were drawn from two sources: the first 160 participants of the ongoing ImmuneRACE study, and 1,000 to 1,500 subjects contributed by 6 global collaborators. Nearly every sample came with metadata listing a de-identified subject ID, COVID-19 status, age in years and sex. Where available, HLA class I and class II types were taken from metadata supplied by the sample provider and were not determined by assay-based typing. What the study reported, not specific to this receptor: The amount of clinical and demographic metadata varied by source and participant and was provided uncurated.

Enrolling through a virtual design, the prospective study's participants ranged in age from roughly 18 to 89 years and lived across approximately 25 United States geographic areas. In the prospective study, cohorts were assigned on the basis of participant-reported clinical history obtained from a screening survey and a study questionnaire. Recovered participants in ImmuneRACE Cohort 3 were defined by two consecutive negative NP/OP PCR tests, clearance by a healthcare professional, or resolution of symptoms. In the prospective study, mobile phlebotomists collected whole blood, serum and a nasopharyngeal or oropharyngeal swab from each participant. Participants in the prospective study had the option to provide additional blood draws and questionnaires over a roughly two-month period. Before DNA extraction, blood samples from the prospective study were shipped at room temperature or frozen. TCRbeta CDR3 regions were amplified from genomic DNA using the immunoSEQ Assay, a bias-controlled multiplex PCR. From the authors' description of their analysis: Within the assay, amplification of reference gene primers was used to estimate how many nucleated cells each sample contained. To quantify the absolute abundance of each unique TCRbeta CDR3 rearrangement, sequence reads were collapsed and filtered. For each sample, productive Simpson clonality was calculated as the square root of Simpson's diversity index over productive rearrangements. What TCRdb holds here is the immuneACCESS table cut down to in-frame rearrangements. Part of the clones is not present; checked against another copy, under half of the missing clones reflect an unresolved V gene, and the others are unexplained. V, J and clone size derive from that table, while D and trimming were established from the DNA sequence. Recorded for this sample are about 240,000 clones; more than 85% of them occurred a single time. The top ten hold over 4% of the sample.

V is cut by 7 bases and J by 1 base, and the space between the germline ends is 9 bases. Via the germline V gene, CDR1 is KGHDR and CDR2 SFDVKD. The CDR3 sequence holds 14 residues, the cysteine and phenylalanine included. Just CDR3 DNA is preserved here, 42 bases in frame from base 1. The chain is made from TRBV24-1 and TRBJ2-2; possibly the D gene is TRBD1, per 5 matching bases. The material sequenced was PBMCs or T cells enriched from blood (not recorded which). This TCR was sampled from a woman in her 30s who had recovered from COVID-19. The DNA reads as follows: TGTGCCACCAGACAGGCCGGGAACACCGGGGAGCTGTTTTTT. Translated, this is CATRQAGNTGELFF.